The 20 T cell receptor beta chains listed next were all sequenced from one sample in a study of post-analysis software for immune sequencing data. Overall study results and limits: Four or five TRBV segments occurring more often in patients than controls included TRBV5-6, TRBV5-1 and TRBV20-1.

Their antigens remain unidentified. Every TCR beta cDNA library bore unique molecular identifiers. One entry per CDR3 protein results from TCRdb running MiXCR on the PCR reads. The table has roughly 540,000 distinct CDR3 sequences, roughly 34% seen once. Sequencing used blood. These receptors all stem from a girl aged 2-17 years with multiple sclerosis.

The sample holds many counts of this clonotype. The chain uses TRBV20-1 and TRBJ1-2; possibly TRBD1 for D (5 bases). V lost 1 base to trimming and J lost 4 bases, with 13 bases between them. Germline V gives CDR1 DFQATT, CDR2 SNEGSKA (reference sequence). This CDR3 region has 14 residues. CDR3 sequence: CSARGQGMGYGYTF. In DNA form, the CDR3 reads TGCAGTGCTAGAGGGCAGGGAATGGGCTATGGCTACACCTTC.

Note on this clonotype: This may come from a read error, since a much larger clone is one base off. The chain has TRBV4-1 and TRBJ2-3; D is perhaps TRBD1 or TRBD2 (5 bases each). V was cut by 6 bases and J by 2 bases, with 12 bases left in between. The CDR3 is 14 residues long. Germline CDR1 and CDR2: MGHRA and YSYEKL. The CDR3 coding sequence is TGCGCCAGCAGTCGCAAGGGGACCACAGATACGCAGTATTTT. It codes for CASSRKGTTDTQYF.

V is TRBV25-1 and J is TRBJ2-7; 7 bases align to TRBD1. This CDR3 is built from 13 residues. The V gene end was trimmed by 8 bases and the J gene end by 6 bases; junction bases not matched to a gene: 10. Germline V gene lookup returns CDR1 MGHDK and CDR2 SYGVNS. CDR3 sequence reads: CASRKTGITEQYF. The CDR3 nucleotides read TGTGCCAGCCGTAAGACAGGGATAACCGAGCAGTACTTC.

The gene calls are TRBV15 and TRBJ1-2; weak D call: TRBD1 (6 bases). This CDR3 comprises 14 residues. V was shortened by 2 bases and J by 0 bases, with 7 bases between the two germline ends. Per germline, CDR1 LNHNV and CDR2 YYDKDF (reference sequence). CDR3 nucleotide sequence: TGTGCCACCAGCAGAACAGGGACTAACTATGGCTACACCTTC. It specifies CATSRTGTNYGYTF.

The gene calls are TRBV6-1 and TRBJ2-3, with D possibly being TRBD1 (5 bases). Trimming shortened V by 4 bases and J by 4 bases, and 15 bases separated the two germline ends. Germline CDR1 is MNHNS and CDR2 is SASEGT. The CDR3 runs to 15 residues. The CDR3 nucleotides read TGTGCCAGCAGTGTAGGCAGGGTTAAAGCAGATACGCAGTATTTT. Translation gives CASSVGRVKADTQYF.

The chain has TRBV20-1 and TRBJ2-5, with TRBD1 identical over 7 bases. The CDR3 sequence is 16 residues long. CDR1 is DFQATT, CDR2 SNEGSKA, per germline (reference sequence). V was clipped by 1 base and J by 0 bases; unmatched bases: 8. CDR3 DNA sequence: TGCAGTGCTAGAGGGGGCAGACAGGGCGACCAAGAGACCCAGTACTTC. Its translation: CSARGGRQGDQETQYF.

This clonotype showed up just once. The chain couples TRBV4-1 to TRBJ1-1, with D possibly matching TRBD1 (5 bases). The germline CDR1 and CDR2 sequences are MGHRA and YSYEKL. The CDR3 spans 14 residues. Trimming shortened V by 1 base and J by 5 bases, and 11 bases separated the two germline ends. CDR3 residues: CASSQVGRGTEAFF. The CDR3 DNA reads TGCGCCAGCAGCCAAGTGGGGCGGGGGACTGAAGCTTTCTTT.

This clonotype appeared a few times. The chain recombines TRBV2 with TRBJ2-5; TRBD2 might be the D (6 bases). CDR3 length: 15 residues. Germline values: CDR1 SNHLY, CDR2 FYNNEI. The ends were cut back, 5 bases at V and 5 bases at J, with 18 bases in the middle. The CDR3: CASSQLGESGETQYF. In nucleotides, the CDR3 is TGTGCCAGCAGTCAGTTGGGGGAAAGCGGGGAGACCCAGTACTTC. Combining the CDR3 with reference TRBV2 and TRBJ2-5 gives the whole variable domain EPEVTQTPSHQVTQMGQEVILRCVPISNHLYFYWYRQILGQKVEFLVSFYNNEISEKSEIFDDQFSVERPDGSNFTLKIRSTKLEDSAMYFCASSQLGESGETQYFGPGTRLLVL.

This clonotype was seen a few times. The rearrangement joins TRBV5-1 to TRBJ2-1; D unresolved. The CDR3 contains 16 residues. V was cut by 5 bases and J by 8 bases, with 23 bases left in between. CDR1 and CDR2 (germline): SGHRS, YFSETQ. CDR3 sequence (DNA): TGCGCCAGCAGGTATCCAACGGCGAAGGGCATTTATGAGCAGTTCTTC. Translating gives CASRYPTAKGIYEQFF.

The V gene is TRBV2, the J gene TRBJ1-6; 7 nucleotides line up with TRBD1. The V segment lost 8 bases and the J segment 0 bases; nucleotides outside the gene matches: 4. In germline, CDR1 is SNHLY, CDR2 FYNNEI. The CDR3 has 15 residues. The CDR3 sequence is CASRDSLSYNSPLHF. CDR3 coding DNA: TGTGCCAGCCGGGACAGTCTCTCCTATAATTCACCCCTCCACTTT.

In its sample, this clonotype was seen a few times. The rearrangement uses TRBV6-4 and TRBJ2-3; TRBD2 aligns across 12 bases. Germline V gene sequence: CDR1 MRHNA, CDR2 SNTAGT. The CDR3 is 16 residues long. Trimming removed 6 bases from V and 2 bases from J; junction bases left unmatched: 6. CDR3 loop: CASRPLAGGTTDTQYF. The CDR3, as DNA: TGTGCCAGCAGACCCCTAGCGGGGGGGACCACAGATACGCAGTATTTT.

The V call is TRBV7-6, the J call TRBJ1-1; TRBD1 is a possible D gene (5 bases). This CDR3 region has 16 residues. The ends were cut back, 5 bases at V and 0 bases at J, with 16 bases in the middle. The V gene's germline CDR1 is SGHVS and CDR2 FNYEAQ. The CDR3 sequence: CASSRGQGPLNTEAFF. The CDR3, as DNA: TGTGCCAGCAGCCGAGGGCAGGGCCCCTTGAACACTGAAGCTTTCTTT. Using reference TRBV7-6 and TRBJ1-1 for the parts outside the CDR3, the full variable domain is GAGVSQSPRYKVTKRGQDVALRCDPISGHVSLYWYRQALGQGPEFLTYFNYEAQQDKSGLPNDRFSAERPEGSISTLTIQRTEQRDSAMYRCASSRGQGPLNTEAFFGQGTRLTVV.

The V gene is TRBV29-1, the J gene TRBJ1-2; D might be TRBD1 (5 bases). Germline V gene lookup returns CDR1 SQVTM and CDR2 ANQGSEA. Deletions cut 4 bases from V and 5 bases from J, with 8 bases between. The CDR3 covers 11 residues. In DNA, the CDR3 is TGCAGCGTTGTGACAGCTTATGGCTACACCTTC. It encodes CSVVTAYGYTF.

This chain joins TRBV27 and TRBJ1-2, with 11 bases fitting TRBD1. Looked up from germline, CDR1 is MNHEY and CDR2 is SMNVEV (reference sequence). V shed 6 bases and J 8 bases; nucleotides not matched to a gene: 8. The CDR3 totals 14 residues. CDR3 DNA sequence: TGTGCCAGCAGCCGGACAGGGGGCGGTGGGGGCTACACCTTC. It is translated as CASSRTGGGGGYTF.

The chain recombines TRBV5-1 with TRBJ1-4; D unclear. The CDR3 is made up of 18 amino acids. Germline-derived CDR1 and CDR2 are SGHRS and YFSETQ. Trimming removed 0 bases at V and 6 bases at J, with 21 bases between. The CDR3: CASSLGGNAAGSHEKLFF. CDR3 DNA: TGCGCCAGCAGCTTGGGAGGGAACGCTGCCGGATCCCATGAAAAACTGTTTTTT.

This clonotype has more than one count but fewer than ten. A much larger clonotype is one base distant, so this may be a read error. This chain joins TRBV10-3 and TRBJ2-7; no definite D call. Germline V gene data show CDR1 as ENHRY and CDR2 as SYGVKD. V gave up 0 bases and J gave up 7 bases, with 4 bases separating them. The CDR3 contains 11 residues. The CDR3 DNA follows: TGTGCCATCAGTGAGTCCAATGAGCAGTACTTC. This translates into CAISESNEQYF.

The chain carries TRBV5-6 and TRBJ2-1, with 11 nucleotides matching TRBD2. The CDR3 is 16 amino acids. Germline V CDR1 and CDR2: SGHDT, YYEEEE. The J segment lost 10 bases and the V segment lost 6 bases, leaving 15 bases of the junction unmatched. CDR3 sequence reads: CASTVGIAGGPLEQFF. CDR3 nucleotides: TGTGCCAGCACCGTGGGTATAGCGGGAGGGCCTCTGGAGCAGTTCTTC.

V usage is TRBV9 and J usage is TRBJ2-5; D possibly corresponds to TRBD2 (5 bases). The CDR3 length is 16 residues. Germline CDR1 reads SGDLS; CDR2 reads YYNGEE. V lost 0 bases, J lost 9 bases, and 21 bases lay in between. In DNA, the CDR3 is TGTGCCAGCAGCGTAGCCATTGGTTCCCAGCAGGAGGCCCAGTACTTC. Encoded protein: CASSVAIGSQQEAQYF.

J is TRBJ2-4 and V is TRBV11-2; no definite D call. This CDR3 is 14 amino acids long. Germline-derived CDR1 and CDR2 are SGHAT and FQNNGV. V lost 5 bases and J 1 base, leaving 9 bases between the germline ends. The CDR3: CASSPLDAKNIQYF. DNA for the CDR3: TGTGCCAGCAGCCCCCTTGACGCCAAAAACATTCAGTACTTC.

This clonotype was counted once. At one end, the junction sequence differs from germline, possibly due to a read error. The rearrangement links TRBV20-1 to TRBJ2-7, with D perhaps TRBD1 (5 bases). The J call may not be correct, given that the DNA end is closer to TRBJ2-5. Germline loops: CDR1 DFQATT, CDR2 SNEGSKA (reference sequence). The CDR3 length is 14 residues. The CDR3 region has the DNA TGCAGTGCTAGGGCAGGGAACAACCAGGAGACCCAGTACTTC. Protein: CSARAGNNQETQYF.